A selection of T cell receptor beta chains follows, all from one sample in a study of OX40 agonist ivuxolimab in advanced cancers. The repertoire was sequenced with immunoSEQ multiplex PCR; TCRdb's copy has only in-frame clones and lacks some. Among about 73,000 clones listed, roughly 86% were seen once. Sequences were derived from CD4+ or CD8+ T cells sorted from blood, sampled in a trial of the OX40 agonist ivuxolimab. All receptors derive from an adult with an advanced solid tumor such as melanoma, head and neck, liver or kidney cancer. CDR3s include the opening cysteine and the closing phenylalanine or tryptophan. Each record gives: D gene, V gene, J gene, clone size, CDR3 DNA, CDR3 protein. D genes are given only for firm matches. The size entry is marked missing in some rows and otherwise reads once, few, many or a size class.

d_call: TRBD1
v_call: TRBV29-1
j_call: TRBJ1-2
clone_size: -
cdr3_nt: TGCAGCGAAAGGACAGGGGAAGGCTACACCTTC
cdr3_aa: CSERTGEGYTF

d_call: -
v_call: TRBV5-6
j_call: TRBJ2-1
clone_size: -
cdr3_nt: TGTGCCAGCAGCTTGGTGTGGGGCTACAATGAGCAGTTCTTC
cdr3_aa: CASSLVWGYNEQFF

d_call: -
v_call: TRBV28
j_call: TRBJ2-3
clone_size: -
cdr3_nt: TGTGCCAGCAGAGGGCGGCGCAACACAGATACGCAGTATTTT
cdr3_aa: CASRGRRNTDTQYF

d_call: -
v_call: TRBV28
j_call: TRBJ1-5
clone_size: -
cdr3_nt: TGTGCCAGCAGAACAGGGTTGCATCAGCCCCAGCATTTT
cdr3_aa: CASRTGLHQPQHF

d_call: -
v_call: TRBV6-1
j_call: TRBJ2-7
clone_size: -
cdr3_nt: TGTGCCAGCAGTGAAGCGCTAGCCGGGGTCGAGCAGTACTTC
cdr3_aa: CASSEALAGVEQYF

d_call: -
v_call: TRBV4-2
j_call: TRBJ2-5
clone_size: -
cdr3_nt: TGTGCCAGCAGTTACGGACAGCAGCAAGAGACCCAGTACTTC
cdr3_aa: CASSYGQQQETQYF

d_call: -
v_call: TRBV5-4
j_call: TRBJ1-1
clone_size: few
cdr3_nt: TGTGCCAGCAGCTGGACGGTAGGGGTCACTGAAGCTTTCTTT
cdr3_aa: CASSWTVGVTEAFF

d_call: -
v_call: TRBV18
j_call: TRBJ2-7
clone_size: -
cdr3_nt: TGTGCCAGCTCACCAAGTGGGAATTCCTACGAGCAGTACTTC
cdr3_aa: CASSPSGNSYEQYF

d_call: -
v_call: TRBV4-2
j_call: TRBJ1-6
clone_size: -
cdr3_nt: TGTGCCAGCAGCCAAGATGTGGCATATAATTCACCCCTCCACTTT
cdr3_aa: CASSQDVAYNSPLHF

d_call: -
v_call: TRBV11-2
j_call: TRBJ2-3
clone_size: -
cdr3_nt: TGTGCCAGCAGCCCAGGCGGGGTGGATACAGATACGCAGTATTTT
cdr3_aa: CASSPGGVDTDTQYF

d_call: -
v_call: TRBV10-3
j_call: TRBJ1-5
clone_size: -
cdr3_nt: TGTGCCATCAGTGGGGAGAGGAGCAATCAGCCCCAGCATTTT
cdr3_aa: CAISGERSNQPQHF